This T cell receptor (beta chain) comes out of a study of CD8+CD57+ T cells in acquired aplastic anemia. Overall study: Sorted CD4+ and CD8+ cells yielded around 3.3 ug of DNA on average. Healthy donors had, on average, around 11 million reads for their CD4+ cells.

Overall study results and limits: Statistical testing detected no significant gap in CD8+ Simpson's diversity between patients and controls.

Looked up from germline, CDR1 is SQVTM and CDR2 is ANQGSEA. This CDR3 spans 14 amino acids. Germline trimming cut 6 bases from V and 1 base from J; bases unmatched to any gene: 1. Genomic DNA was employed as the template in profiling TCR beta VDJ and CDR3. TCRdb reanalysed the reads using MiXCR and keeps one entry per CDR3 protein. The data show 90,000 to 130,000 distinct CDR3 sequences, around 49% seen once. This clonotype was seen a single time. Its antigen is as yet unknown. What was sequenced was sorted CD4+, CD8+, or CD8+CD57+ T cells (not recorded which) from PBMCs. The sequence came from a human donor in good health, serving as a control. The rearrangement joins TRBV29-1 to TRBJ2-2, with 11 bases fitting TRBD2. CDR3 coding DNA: TGCAGCGTGGGGACTAGCGGGAACACCGGGGAGCTGTTTTTT. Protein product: CSVGTSGNTGELFF.